This TCR beta chain emerged from a study of response to subunit inactivated influenza vaccine. The CDR3 spans 17 residues. V dropped 3 bases and J dropped 8; count of bases not matched to a gene: 12. Germline CDR1 SGHKS, CDR2 YYEKEE (reference sequence). TCRdb reprocessed the RT-PCR reads with MiXCR, giving one entry per CDR3 protein. The sample contains some 150,000 distinct CDR3 sequences, 12% of which appear only once. These records were also assigned to another study, of T cells expressing NK-cell markers. From that second work: In generating TCR beta cDNA, 5'RACE template switching with UMIs was used. The CD3+CD56-NKG2C+ fraction of a few donors was likewise dominated by these clonotypes.

Sequences were derived from CD8+ T cells sorted from PBMCs, sampled roughly 13 days after vaccination. This chain links TRBV5-5 with TRBJ2-1; 12 nucleotides line up with TRBD2. This TCR was recovered from a man in his fifties or sixties who received an inactivated influenza vaccine. This CDR3 reads CASSSLPPSGGADEQFF. CDR3 nucleotides: TGTGCCAGCAGCTCTCTTCCACCTAGCGGGGGGGCCGATGAGCAGTTCTTC.